This T cell receptor beta chain was sequenced in a study of T-cell memory formation after mild COVID-19. Overall study context: Largely donor-specific sequence clusters came from a couple of donors.

This clonotype showed up just a few times. The antigen is undetermined. TCRdb re-derived calls from the 5' RACE reads in MiXCR, one entry per CDR3 protein. The table has about 210,000 distinct CDR3 sequences, 10% to 13% seen once; the top ten hold around 3.3%. Whole-study results and caveats: The CD4+ clones that contracted clustered mainly within CM and EM, and the CD8+ clones concentrated in EMRA. Clones contracting day 15 to 85 were balanced CD4/CD8; later expanders leaned CD4+.

This receptor was taken from a man aged 18-30 years who had mild COVID-19 (a few samples of this study predate the infection). Cell type and time point are not known. The source material was PBMCs or a T cell subset sorted from them (not recorded which).

This chain's CDR3 is CASSGYRASSYNEQFF. The CDR3 DNA follows: TGTGCCAGCAGTGGCTACAGGGCGAGCTCCTACAATGAGCAGTTCTTC. The chain has TRBV28 and TRBJ2-1; tentative D call: TRBD1 (6 bases). The germline V gene encodes CDR1 MDHEN and CDR2 SYDVKM. V shed 5 bases and J shed 0 bases, with 14 bases lying between them. The CDR3 sequence is 16 residues long.